This record covers a single T cell receptor (beta chain). What it recognizes is unknown. The repertoire was sequenced with immunoSEQ multiplex PCR; TCRdb's copy has only in-frame clones and lacks some. The sample consists of millions of clones, 85% to 95% of them appearing once. The V end lost 6 bases, the J end lost 13 bases, and 16 bases lay between the germline ends. The CDR3 is 12 residues long. CDR1 MNHEY and CDR2 SMNVEV come from the germline V gene (reference sequence). These data come from a study of shared clonotypes between healthy human individuals. Study-level points and caveats: Although depth was large, rarefaction showed that sequencing of the sorted subsets was incomplete.

All donors qualified as healthy HIV-negative adults and had experienced no recent acute infections or vaccinations. CD45RA+ naive and CD45RA-negative memory subsets were separated from CD4+ cells. The chain joins TRBV27 to TRBJ1-5, with D perhaps TRBD1 (5 bases). The specimen was naive CD4+ T cells from PBMCs. The subset here: CD45RA+ positively selected. This receptor was taken from a man between 18 and 29 years old in good health. Some clones in this sample may be carry-over from other donors' samples. CDR3 coding DNA: TGTGCCAGCAGCCCTCGGGGGGAGGCGCAGCATTTT. The encoded protein is CASSPRGEAQHF.